The rows below give T cell receptor beta chains drawn from one sample of a study of blood T cell repertoires in COVID-19. The protocol was immunoSEQ multiplex PCR, while the TCRdb copy is restricted to in-frame clones and leaves out a portion. The sample carries about 110,000 clones, approximately 82% recorded once. Sequenced input: peripheral blood. The receptors derive from a woman of 80 years or more with active or convalescent COVID-19. Both conserved end residues are part of each CDR3. D genes are given only for firm matches. Not all rows give a size; the values are once, few, many and, for expanded clones, a class.

CDR3 length,V gene,J gene,D gene,clone size,CDR3 DNA,CDR3 protein
16,TRBV15,TRBJ2-4,TRBD1,NA,TGTGCCACCAGCAGAGATCGCGGACAGGCAAGAAACATTCAGTACTTC,CATSRDRGQARNIQYF
12,TRBV19,TRBJ2-5,NA,NA,TGTGCCAGTCGAGGGATCCAAGAGACCCAGTACTTC,CASRGIQETQYF
14,TRBV18,TRBJ2-7,NA,NA,TGTGCCAGCTCCAACAGGGGGGGCCCCTACGAGCAGTACTTC,CASSNRGGPYEQYF
14,TRBV4-1,TRBJ2-1,NA,NA,TGCGCCAGCAGCCAACTAGGCCCCTACAATGAGCAGTTCTTC,CASSQLGPYNEQFF
16,TRBV9,TRBJ2-5,TRBD2,NA,TGTGCCAGCAGCGTCGGGACTAGCGGGACCCAAGAGACCCAGTACTTC,CASSVGTSGTQETQYF
14,TRBV28,TRBJ2-4,NA,NA,TGTGCCAGCACCCCGGGGGTAGCCAAAAACATTCAGTACTTC,CASTPGVAKNIQYF
17,TRBV4-1,TRBJ2-5,TRBD2,NA,TGCGCCAGCAGCCAAGATCAGGGACTAGCGGAGCTGGTGACCCAGTACTTC,CASSQDQGLAELVTQYF
14,TRBV19,TRBJ2-7,TRBD2,NA,TGTGCCAGCCGGTATAGCGGGAGTGTCGACGAGCAGTACTTC,CASRYSGSVDEQYF
16,TRBV4-1,TRBJ2-2,NA,NA,TGCGCCAGCAGTCGACAGGATCTAACGAACACCGGGGAGCTGTTTTTT,CASSRQDLTNTGELFF
14,TRBV27,TRBJ2-2,NA,NA,TGTGCCAGCAGTTTTTCGGCGAACACCGGGGAGCTGTTTTTT,CASSFSANTGELFF
15,TRBV4-1,TRBJ1-5,TRBD1,NA,TGCGCCAGCAGCCAAGCGGGACAGGAGAATCAGCCCCAGCATTTT,CASSQAGQENQPQHF
13,TRBV2,TRBJ1-2,NA,NA,TGTGCCAGCAGAATCGACTTGAACTATGGCTACACCTTC,CASRIDLNYGYTF
14,TRBV6-4,TRBJ1-5,NA,NA,TGTGCCAGCAGTGAAGGTGGGGGGGGTCAGCCCCAGCATTTT,CASSEGGGGQPQHF
16,TRBV5-6,TRBJ2-1,TRBD1,NA,TGTGCCAGCAGCTTGGGACAGGGGACGTTGGAAAATGAGCAGTTCTTC,CASSLGQGTLENEQFF
18,TRBV7-3,TRBJ2-3,TRBD2,NA,TGTGCCAGCAGCTTAACCGGATTTAGCGGGAGCATTACAGATACGCAGTATTTT,CASSLTGFSGSITDTQYF
10,TRBV20-1,TRBJ2-7,NA,few,TGCAGTGCTAGTAGGGGTGAGCAGTACTTC,CSASRGEQYF
13,TRBV19,TRBJ1-2,NA,NA,TGTGCCAGTAGTATAAGCATGGTTCGGGGCTACACCTTC,CASSISMVRGYTF
13,TRBV2,TRBJ1-5,NA,NA,TGTGCCACCCAAGACAAGCGCAATCAGCCCCAGCATTTT,CATQDKRNQPQHF
14,TRBV7-6,TRBJ1-5,TRBD1,NA,TGTGCCAGCAGCCCCGACAGGGGCAATCAGCCCCAGCATTTT,CASSPDRGNQPQHF
17,TRBV4-2,TRBJ2-1,NA,NA,TGTGCCAGCAGCCAAGAATTAGGACAGCCGTCGGTCAGTGAGCAGTTCTTC,CASSQELGQPSVSEQFF
17,TRBV27,TRBJ1-1,NA,NA,TGTGCCAGCAGCCTATTAAATTACAGGGACGCAGGAACTGAAGCTTTCTTT,CASSLLNYRDAGTEAFF
13,TRBV6-5,TRBJ1-2,NA,NA,TGTGCCAGCAGTCTCACAGGAAACTATGGCTACACCTTC,CASSLTGNYGYTF
15,TRBV5-1,TRBJ2-1,NA,NA,TGCGCCAGCAGCCTACCCACAGGGTACTACAATGAGCAGTTCTTC,CASSLPTGYYNEQFF
12,TRBV28,TRBJ1-5,TRBD1,NA,TGTGCCAGCACCGGACAGGGACAGCCCCAGCATTTT,CASTGQGQPQHF
14,TRBV19,TRBJ1-5,NA,NA,TGTGCCAGTAGTTCGGCAGGGAGGGATCAGCCCCAGCATTTT,CASSSAGRDQPQHF
14,TRBV5-4,TRBJ2-1,NA,NA,TGTGCCAGCAGCTTGGTCGGGATCATCGGTGAGCAGTTCTTC,CASSLVGIIGEQFF
15,TRBV7-8,TRBJ2-4,NA,NA,TGTGCCAGCAGCTACGCCCTAGGGGGAGAAAACATTCAGTACTTC,CASSYALGGENIQYF
14,TRBV5-1,TRBJ2-5,TRBD2,NA,TGCGCCAGCAGCTTGGCTAGCGGGGGAAAGACCCAGTACTTC,CASSLASGGKTQYF
15,TRBV7-9,TRBJ1-4,NA,NA,TGTGCCAGCAGCTACAGCGGGGAGCCTAATGAAAAACTGTTTTTT,CASSYSGEPNEKLFF
15,TRBV27,TRBJ2-2,TRBD1,NA,TGTGCCAGCAGTTTAGGGACAGGGGGCACCGGGGAGCTGTTTTTT,CASSLGTGGTGELFF
13,TRBV5-1,TRBJ1-2,NA,NA,TGCGCCAGCAGCTTGGGACAGAACTATGGCTACACCTTC,CASSLGQNYGYTF
13,TRBV29-1,TRBJ1-2,NA,NA,TGCAGCTCGGGAGAGCCACCCAACTATGGCTACACCTTC,CSSGEPPNYGYTF
12,TRBV11-3,TRBJ2-7,NA,NA,TGTGCCAGCAGCACAGGGAGATCCGAGCAGTACTTC,CASSTGRSEQYF
12,TRBV19,TRBJ2-7,TRBD1,few,TGTGCCAGTAGACCCGACAGGGGCCAGCAGTACTTC,CASRPDRGQQYF
13,TRBV10-3,TRBJ1-3,TRBD1,NA,TGTGCCATCCTAAGAGGGGGCGGAAACACCATATATTTT,CAILRGGGNTIYF
17,TRBV5-1,TRBJ1-4,NA,NA,TGCGCCAGCAGCTTGGCCGGGGGTAGGAGAGCTAATGAAAAACTGTTTTTT,CASSLAGGRRANEKLFF
16,TRBV25-1,TRBJ2-1,TRBD2,NA,TGTGCCAGCAGTGAGACTAGCGGGAGTGTTAGCAATGAGCAGTTCTTC,CASSETSGSVSNEQFF
16,TRBV19,TRBJ2-1,NA,once,TGTGCCAGTAGTCCCCCAGCCGGAGTAGCCTACAATGAGCAGTTCTTC,CASSPPAGVAYNEQFF
16,TRBV5-1,TRBJ2-5,NA,once,TGCGCCAGCAGCTTGGCTCCGGGGGGCCGCCGGGAGACCCAGTACTTC,CASSLAPGGRRETQYF
13,TRBV7-2,TRBJ1-1,NA,NA,TGTGCCAGCAGCTTAGCCTGGGTCGGGGGAGCTTTCTTT,CASSLAWVGGAFF
12,TRBV5-4,TRBJ1-6,NA,NA,TGTGCCAGCGCGACAGTGAATTCACCCCTCCACTTT,CASATVNSPLHF
15,TRBV7-8,TRBJ2-1,TRBD2,NA,TGTGCCAGCAGCCAAACTAGCGGGATTTTTAATGAGCAGTTCTTC,CASSQTSGIFNEQFF
13,TRBV5-1,TRBJ2-2,NA,few,TGCGCCAGCAGCTTCCAGATTTCCGGGGAGCTGTTTTTT,CASSFQISGELFF
18,TRBV9,TRBJ2-2,TRBD2,once,TGTGCCAGCAGCCCGCACGGACTAGCGGGAAGGGGAACCGGGGAGCTGTTTTTT,CASSPHGLAGRGTGELFF
15,TRBV9,TRBJ2-2,TRBD1,NA,TGTGCCAGCAGCGCTACAGGGGAGAACACCGGGGAGCTGTTTTTT,CASSATGENTGELFF